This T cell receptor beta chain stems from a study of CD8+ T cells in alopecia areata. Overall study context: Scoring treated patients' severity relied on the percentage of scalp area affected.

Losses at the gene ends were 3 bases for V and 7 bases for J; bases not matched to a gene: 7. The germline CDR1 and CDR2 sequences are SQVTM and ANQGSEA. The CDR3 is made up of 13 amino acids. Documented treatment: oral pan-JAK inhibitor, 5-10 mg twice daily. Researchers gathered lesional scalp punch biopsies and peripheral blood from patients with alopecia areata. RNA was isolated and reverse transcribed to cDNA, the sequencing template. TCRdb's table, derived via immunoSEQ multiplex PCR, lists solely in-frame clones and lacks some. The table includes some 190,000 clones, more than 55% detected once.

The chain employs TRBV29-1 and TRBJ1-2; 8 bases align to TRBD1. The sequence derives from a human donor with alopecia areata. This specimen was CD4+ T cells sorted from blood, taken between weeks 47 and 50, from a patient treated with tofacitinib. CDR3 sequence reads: CSVEHRDRSGYTF. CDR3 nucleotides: TGCAGCGTTGAGCACCGGGACAGGTCTGGCTACACCTTC.